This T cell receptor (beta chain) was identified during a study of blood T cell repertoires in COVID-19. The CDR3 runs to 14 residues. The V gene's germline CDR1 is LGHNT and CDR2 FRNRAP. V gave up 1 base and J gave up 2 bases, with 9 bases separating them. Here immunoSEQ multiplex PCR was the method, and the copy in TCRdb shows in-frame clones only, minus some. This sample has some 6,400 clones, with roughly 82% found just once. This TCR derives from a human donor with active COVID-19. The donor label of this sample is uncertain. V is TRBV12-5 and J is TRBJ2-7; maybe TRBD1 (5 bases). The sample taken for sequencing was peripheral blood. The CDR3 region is CASGLAQGPYEQYF. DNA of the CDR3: TGTGCTAGTGGTTTGGCGCAGGGTCCCTACGAGCAGTACTTC.